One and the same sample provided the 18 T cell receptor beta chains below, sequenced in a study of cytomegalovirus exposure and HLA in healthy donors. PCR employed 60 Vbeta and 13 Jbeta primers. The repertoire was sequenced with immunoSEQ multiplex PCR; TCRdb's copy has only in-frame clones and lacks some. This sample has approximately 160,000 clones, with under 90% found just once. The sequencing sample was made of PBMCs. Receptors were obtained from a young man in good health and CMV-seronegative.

The CDR3 reads CASSQAWGRGSYNEQFF. The DNA of the CDR3 is TGTGCCAGCAGCCAAGCGTGGGGCAGGGGTTCCTACAATGAGCAGTTCTTC. V is TRBV14 and J is TRBJ2-1, with D maybe TRBD1 (6 bases). Trimming removed 1 base from V and 1 base from J, with 14 bases in between. The CDR3 runs to 17 residues. Looked up from germline, CDR1 is SGHDN and CDR2 is FVKESK.

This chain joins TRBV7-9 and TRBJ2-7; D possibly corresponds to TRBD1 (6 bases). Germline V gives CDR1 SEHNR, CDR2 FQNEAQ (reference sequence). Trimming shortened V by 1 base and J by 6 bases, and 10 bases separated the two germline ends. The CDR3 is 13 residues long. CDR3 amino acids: CASSLDRVSEQYF. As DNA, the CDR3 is TGTGCCAGCAGCTTAGACAGGGTCTCCGAGCAGTACTTC.

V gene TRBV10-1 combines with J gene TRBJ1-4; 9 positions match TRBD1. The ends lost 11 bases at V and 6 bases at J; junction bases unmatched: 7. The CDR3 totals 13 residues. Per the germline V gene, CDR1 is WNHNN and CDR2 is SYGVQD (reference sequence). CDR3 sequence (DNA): TGCGCCGGCCTGGGACAGGGTGATGAAAAACTGTTTTTT. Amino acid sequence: CAGLGQGDEKLFF.

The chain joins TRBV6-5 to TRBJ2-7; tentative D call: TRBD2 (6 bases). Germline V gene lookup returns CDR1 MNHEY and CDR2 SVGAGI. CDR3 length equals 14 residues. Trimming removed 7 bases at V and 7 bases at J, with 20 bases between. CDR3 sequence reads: CASKGSGVPLEQYF. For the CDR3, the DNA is TGTGCCAGCAAGGGATCGGGGGTCCCCTTAGAGCAGTACTTC.

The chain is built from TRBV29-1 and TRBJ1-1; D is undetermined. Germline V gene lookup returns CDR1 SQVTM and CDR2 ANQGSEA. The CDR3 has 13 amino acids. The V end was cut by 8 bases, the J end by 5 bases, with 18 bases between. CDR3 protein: CSTGGGTSTEAFF. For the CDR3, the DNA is TGCAGCACGGGTGGCGGTACGTCGACTGAAGCTTTCTTT.

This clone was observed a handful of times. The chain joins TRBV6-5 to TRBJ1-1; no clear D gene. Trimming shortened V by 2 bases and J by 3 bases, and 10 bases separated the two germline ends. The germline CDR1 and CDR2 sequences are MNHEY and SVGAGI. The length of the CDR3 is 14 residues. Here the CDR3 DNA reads TGTGCCAGCAGTTACAAGCAGGCCTACACTGAAGCTTTCTTT. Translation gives CASSYKQAYTEAFF.

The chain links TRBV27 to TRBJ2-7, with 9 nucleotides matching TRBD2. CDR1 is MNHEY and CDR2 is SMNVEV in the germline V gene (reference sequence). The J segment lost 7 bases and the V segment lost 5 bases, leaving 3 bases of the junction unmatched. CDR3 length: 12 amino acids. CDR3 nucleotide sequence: TGTGCCAGCAGTAGTAGCGGGAGTGAGCAGTACTTC. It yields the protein CASSSSGSEQYF.

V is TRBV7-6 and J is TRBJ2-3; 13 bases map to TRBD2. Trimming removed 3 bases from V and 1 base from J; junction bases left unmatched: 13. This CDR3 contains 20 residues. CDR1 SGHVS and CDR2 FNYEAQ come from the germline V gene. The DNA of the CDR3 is TGTGCCAGCAGCTTCGGGGCGCGACTAGCGGGGGGATACCGCACAGATACGCAGTATTTT. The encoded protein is CASSFGARLAGGYRTDTQYF.

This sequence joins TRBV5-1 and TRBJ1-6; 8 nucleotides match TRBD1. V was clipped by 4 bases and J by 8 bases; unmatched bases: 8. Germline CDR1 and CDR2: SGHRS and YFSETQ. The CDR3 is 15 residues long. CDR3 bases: TGCGCCAGCAGCGTGTTGACAGGGGCGGATTCACCCCTCCACTTT. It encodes CASSVLTGADSPLHF.

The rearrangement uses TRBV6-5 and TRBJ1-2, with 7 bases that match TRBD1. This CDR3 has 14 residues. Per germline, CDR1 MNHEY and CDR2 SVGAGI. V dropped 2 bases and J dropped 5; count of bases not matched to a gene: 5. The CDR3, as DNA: TGTGCCAGCAGTTACACAGGGGAAGGGTATGGCTACACCTTC. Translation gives CASSYTGEGYGYTF.

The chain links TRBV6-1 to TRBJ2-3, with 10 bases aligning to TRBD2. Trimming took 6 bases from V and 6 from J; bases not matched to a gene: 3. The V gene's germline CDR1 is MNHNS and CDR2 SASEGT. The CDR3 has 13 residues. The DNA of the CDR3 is TGTGCCAGCAGAAGAGCGGGAGGGGATACGCAGTATTTT. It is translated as CASRRAGGDTQYF.

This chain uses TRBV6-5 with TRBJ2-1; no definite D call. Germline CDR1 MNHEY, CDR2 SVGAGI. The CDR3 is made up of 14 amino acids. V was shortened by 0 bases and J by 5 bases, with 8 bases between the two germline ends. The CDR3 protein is CASSYSRLNNEQFF. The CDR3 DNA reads TGTGCCAGCAGTTACTCCCGACTTAACAATGAGCAGTTCTTC.

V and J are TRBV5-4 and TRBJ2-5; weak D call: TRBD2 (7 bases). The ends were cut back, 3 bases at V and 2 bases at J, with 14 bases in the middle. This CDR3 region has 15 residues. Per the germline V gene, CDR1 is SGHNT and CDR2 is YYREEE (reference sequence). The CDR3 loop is CASSWGGGRQETQYF. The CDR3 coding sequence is TGTGCCAGCAGCTGGGGGGGCGGGAGACAAGAGACCCAGTACTTC.

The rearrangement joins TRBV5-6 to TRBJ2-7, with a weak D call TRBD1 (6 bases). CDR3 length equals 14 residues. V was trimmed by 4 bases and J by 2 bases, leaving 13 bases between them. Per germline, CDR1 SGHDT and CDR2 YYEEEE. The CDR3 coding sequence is TGTGCCAGCAGCGTCCTGACAGGCCCCTACGAGCAGTACTTC. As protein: CASSVLTGPYEQYF.

The CDR3 loop reads CASSPRQGGSYNEQFF. The CDR3 nucleotides are TGCGCCAGCAGCCCTAGACAGGGTGGTTCCTACAATGAGCAGTTCTTC. The V and J genes are TRBV5-1 and TRBJ2-1; 7 nucleotides agree with TRBD1. Per the germline V gene, CDR1 is SGHRS and CDR2 is YFSETQ. Losses at the gene ends were 4 bases for V and 1 base for J; bases not matched to a gene: 8. The CDR3 has 16 amino acids.

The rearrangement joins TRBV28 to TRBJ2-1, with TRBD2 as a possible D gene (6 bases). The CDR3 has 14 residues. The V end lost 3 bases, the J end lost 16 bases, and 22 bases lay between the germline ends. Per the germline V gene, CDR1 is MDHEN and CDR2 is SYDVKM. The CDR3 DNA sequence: TGTGCCAGCAGTTTCCCCTCGGGAGAATCCTATCGCTTCTTC. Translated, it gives CASSFPSGESYRFF.

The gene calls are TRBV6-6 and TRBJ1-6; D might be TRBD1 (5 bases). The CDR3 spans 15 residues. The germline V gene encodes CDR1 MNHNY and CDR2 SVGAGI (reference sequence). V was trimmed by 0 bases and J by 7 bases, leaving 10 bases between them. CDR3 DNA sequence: TGTGCCAGCAGTTACTCATCCCAGGGAAATTCACCCCTCCACTTT. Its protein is CASSYSSQGNSPLHF.

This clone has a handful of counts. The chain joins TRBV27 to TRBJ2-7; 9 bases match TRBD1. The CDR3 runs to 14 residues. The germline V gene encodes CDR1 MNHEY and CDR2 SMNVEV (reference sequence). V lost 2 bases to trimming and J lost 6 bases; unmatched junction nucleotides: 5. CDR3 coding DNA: TGTGCCAGCAGTTTACCGGGACAGGGTCGCGAGCAGTACTTC. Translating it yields CASSLPGQGREQYF.